These 21 T cell receptor beta chains came from one sample sequenced in a study of cytomegalovirus exposure and HLA in healthy donors. 60 Vbeta and 13 Jbeta primers were used in PCR. TCRdb keeps only in-frame clones here, not all; method: immunoSEQ multiplex PCR. The sample holds 140,000 or so clones; around 78% are singletons and the top ten take about 2.4%. Sequenced input: PBMCs. The receptors stem from a woman aged 18-29 years in good health and CMV-seropositive.

V usage is TRBV11-2 and J usage is TRBJ2-7, with D perhaps matching TRBD1 (5 bases). CDR1 and CDR2 from the germline V gene are SGHAT and FQNNGV. V lost 0 bases, J lost 1 base, and 10 bases lay in between. The CDR3 has 15 residues. The CDR3 is CASSLEAGKSYEQYF. The CDR3 coding sequence is TGTGCCAGCAGCTTAGAGGCAGGGAAATCCTACGAGCAGTACTTC. Looking up the rest from reference TRBV11-2 and TRBJ2-7 gives the full variable domain: EAGVAQSPRYKIIEKRQSVAFWCNPISGHATLYWYQQILGQGPKLLIQFQNNGVVDDSQLPKDRFSAERLKGVDSTLKIQPAKLEDSAVYLCASSLEAGKSYEQYFGPGTRLTVT.

J is TRBJ2-5 and V is TRBV27; TRBD2 aligns across 7 bases. This CDR3 comprises 13 residues. CDR1 is MNHEY, CDR2 SMNVEV, per germline (reference sequence). Germline trimming cut 9 bases from V and 4 bases from J; bases unmatched to any gene: 8. This CDR3 is CARDIWEGETQYF. The CDR3 DNA follows: TGTGCCAGGGATATCTGGGAGGGAGAGACCCAGTACTTC.

This chain joins TRBV5-1 and TRBJ1-2; unclear D gene. V gave up 2 bases and J gave up 8 bases, with 13 bases separating them. The V gene's germline CDR1 is SGHRS and CDR2 YFSETQ. The CDR3 covers 13 residues. The CDR3 sequence: CASSLTVSKGYTF. DNA of the CDR3: TGCGCCAGCAGCTTAACTGTCTCCAAAGGCTACACCTTC.

This clone was seen only a few times. The rearrangement joins TRBV2 to TRBJ2-7; D remains unclear. This CDR3 region has 15 residues. Germline assignment: CDR1 SNHLY and CDR2 FYNNEI. The V and J ends lost 2 bases and 3 bases respectively, with 14 bases between them. This CDR3 is CASSERQERFYEQYF. The CDR3 nucleotides read TGTGCCAGCAGTGAAAGGCAAGAGCGATTCTACGAGCAGTACTTC.

The chain employs TRBV5-1 and TRBJ1-3; no clear D gene. V lost 0 bases and J 4 bases, leaving 8 bases between the germline ends. This CDR3 is 14 amino acids long. CDR1 and CDR2 from the germline V gene are SGHRS and YFSETQ. The CDR3 sequence: CASSLVAEGNTIYF. For the CDR3, the DNA is TGCGCCAGCAGCTTGGTGGCAGAAGGAAACACCATATATTTT.

The chain recombines TRBV9 with TRBJ2-7, with 10 bases fitting TRBD1. Losses at the gene ends were 0 bases for V and 5 bases for J; bases not matched to a gene: 8. This CDR3 has 16 residues. Germline V gene sequence: CDR1 SGDLS, CDR2 YYNGEE. CDR3 nucleotides: TGTGCCAGCAGCGTAGGACCGGGACAGGGGCTCGACGAGCAGTACTTC. As protein: CASSVGPGQGLDEQYF.

The V gene is TRBV29-1, the J gene TRBJ2-2; D call uncertain. Trimming shortened V by 7 bases and J by 6 bases, and 12 bases separated the two germline ends. CDR3 length: 12 amino acids. CDR1 and CDR2 (germline): SQVTM, ANQGSEA. The CDR3 region has the DNA TGCAGCGCCACACGTGCGGCCGGGGAGCTGTTTTTT. Amino acids: CSATRAAGELFF.

This clone was picked up a small number of times. The V call is TRBV9, the J call TRBJ2-2; TRBD1 matches 12 bases. This CDR3 is built from 15 residues. V dropped 4 bases and J dropped 6; count of bases not matched to a gene: 4. Germline CDR1 and CDR2: SGDLS and YYNGEE. The CDR3 protein is CASSQGQGAAGELFF. As DNA, the CDR3 is TGTGCCAGCAGCCAGGGACAGGGGGCGGCCGGGGAGCTGTTTTTT. Full variable domain (outside the CDR3, taken from reference TRBV9 and TRBJ2-2): DSGVTQTPKHLITATGQRVTLRCSPRSGDLSVYWYQQSLDQGLQFLIQYYNGEERAKGNILERFSAQQFPDLHSELNLSSLELGDSALYFCASSQGQGAAGELFFGEGSRLTVL.

This clone was counted a single time. The CDR3: CAISEGGTGLMNTEAFF. CDR3 DNA: TGTGCCATCAGTGAAGGAGGGACAGGGCTCATGAACACTGAAGCTTTCTTT. The chain employs TRBV10-3 and TRBJ1-1, with TRBD1 matching 9 bases. V lost 3 bases, J lost 0 bases, and 8 bases stayed unmatched. The germline CDR1 and CDR2 sequences are ENHRY and SYGVKD. The CDR3 spans 17 residues.

This chain links TRBV7-6 with TRBJ2-2, with 7 positions matching TRBD1. After removal of 2 bases from V and 3 bases from J, the junction contained 12 bases not matched to a gene. Germline V gives CDR1 SGHVS, CDR2 FNYEAQ. The CDR3 length is 18 residues. CDR3 bases: TGTGCCAGCAGCTTATCTGCGGTCCCAGGGGGTGACACCGGGGAGCTGTTTTTT. It is translated as CASSLSAVPGGDTGELFF.

The chain has TRBV7-2 and TRBJ1-1, with TRBD1 matching over 7 bases. CDR1 and CDR2 from the germline V gene are SGHTA and FQGNSA. There are 16 residues in the CDR3. The V and J ends lost 0 bases and 0 bases, in that order; junction bases with no gene match: 4. CDR3 in DNA: TGTGCCAGCAGCTTAGCGCTCGGGACAGTGAACACTGAAGCTTTCTTT. This encodes CASSLALGTVNTEAFF.

The chain uses TRBV19 and TRBJ2-5; 9 bases are shared with TRBD2. CDR1 is LNHDA, CDR2 SQIVND, per germline (reference sequence). CDR3 size: 15 residues. V lost 3 bases, J lost 2 bases, and 4 bases stayed unmatched. Here the CDR3 DNA reads TGTGCCAGTAGTATTCGCACTAGCGGGCAAGAGACCCAGTACTTC. Translating gives CASSIRTSGQETQYF.

The rearrangement uses TRBV27 and TRBJ2-7, with a weak D call TRBD1 (6 bases). Germline V lookup: CDR1 MNHEY, CDR2 SMNVEV (reference sequence). CDR3 length: 14 residues. V lost 2 bases and J 6 bases, leaving 14 bases between the germline ends. The CDR3 loop reads CASSLGQGSGEQYF. CDR3 DNA: TGTGCCAGCAGTTTAGGGCAGGGGTCGGGCGAGCAGTACTTC.

This sequence joins TRBV19 and TRBJ1-5; 10 bases agree with TRBD1. The CDR3 totals 18 residues. V lost 3 bases to trimming and J lost 2 bases; unmatched junction nucleotides: 10. Germline CDR1 LNHDA, CDR2 SQIVND (reference sequence). CDR3 amino acids: CASSIAPGQGVGNQPQHF. In DNA, the CDR3 is TGTGCCAGTAGTATCGCTCCAGGACAGGGGGTAGGCAATCAGCCCCAGCATTTT.

This chain uses TRBV5-5 with TRBJ2-3; a possible D gene is TRBD2 (5 bases). The CDR3 length is 18 residues. V shed 4 bases and J shed 0 bases, with 21 bases lying between them. Germline CDR1 is SGHKS and CDR2 is YYEKEE (reference sequence). The CDR3 protein is CASSTLLRVTGSTDTQYF. The CDR3 coding sequence is TGTGCCAGCAGCACCCTCCTTCGGGTAACGGGGAGCACAGATACGCAGTATTTT.

This clone was found once. This CDR3 is also generated by other DNA sequences in the sample. J is TRBJ1-2 and V is TRBV5-1; 10 nucleotides match TRBD1. The CDR3 spans 14 residues. The V gene end was trimmed by 4 bases and the J gene end by 2 bases; junction bases not matched to a gene: 2. Germline V lookup: CDR1 SGHRS, CDR2 YFSETQ. CDR3 DNA: TGCGCCAGCAGCCTGGGACAGGGGAACTATGGCTACACCTTC. As protein: CASSLGQGNYGYTF.

This clone was picked up a small number of times. This chain connects TRBV6-5 to TRBJ2-7; TRBD1 is a possible D gene (6 bases). Trimming cost V 5 bases and J 1 base, with 12 bases left between them. Germline CDR1 MNHEY, CDR2 SVGAGI. This CDR3 spans 14 amino acids. CDR3 region: CASSRQAKSYEQYF. The DNA of the CDR3 is TGTGCCAGCAGTAGACAGGCCAAATCCTACGAGCAGTACTTC.

The chain has TRBV6-4 and TRBJ2-3, with TRBD2 matching over 13 bases. From germline, CDR1 is MRHNA and CDR2 SNTAGT. J lost 6 bases, V lost 2 bases, and 2 bases had no gene match. The CDR3 contains 15 residues. DNA for the CDR3: TGTGCCAGCAGTGACCAGACTAGCGGGGGGGATACGCAGTATTTT. It is translated as CASSDQTSGGDTQYF.

The chain combines TRBV7-2 with TRBJ2-2; TRBD1 matches at 8 bases. The trim removed 5 bases at V and 8 bases at J, leaving 4 bases unmatched. CDR1 and CDR2 from the germline V gene are SGHTA and FQGNSA. The CDR3 spans 13 residues. CDR3 DNA sequence: TGTGCCAGCAGCCGGACAGGGATGGGGGAGCTGTTTTTT. Amino acid sequence: CASSRTGMGELFF.

This sequence joins TRBV7-7 and TRBJ2-2, with 8 bases identical to TRBD1. The junction had 13 bases not matched to a gene; V was cut back by 5 bases and J by 5 bases. Germline loops: CDR1 SSHAT, CDR2 FNYEAQ (reference sequence). The CDR3 is 17 amino acids. Here the CDR3 reads CASSPNTQGARTGELFF. The CDR3, as DNA: TGTGCCAGCAGCCCAAATACCCAGGGGGCGCGGACCGGGGAGCTGTTTTTT. The entire variable domain, with the rest obtained from reference TRBV7-7 and TRBJ2-2, is as follows: GAGVSQSPRYKVTKRGQDVTLRCDPISSHATLYWYQQALGQGPEFLTYFNYEAQPDKSGLPSDRFSAERPEGSISTLTIQRTEQRDSAMYRCASSPNTQGARTGELFFGEGSRLTVL.

In DNA, the CDR3 is TGTGCCAGCAGTCAGCCCTCAGACAGGGGACATACGCAGTATTTT. Translating it yields CASSQPSDRGHTQYF. This chain uses TRBV27 with TRBJ2-3; the match to TRBD1 covers 8 bases. The J segment lost 7 bases and the V segment lost 5 bases, leaving 11 bases of the junction unmatched. This CDR3 region has 15 residues. Germline V gives CDR1 MNHEY, CDR2 SMNVEV (reference sequence).